Shown below are 4 T cell receptor beta chains from a single sample sequenced in a study of shared clonotypes between healthy human individuals. The protocol was immunoSEQ multiplex PCR, while the TCRdb copy is restricted to in-frame clones and leaves out a portion. The table includes under 1,100,000 clones, roughly 80% detected once. The material sequenced was memory CD4+ T cells sorted from blood. The subset is: CD45RA-negative fraction. The receptors were gathered from a man younger than 30 in good health.

The DNA of the CDR3 is TGTGCCAGCAGCTTACCCGGACGCTACTACACAGATACGCAGTATTTT. It encodes CASSLPGRYYTDTQYF. The genes are TRBV5-6 and TRBJ2-3; D ambiguous. The CDR3 runs to 16 residues. CDR1 is SGHDT, CDR2 YYEEEE, per germline. The V end lost 2 bases, the J end lost 2 bases, and 15 bases lay between the germline ends.

The chain employs TRBV5-1 and TRBJ2-5; 9 bases agree with TRBD2. The CDR3 has 17 amino acids. CDR1 is SGHRS and CDR2 is YFSETQ in the germline V gene. Unmatched junction bases numbered 11, after V lost 0 bases and J lost 5 bases. The DNA of the CDR3 is TGCGCCAGCAGCTTGGGACAAATAGCGGGGGCGTGGGAGACCCAGTACTTC. It encodes CASSLGQIAGAWETQYF.

On this clone: One end of the junction does not line up with germline, which may come from a read error. The chain links TRBV6-4 to TRBJ2-5; D gene unclear. This CDR3 has 12 residues. The germline CDR1 and CDR2 sequences are MRHNA and SNTAGT. In nucleotides, the CDR3 is TGTGCCAGCAGTAACTCGGAAGAGACCCAGTACTTC. It codes for CASSNSEETQYF.

The chain employs TRBV7-2 and TRBJ2-1; tentative D call: TRBD2 (6 bases). The CDR3 covers 18 residues. Trimming took off 1 base at V and 7 bases at J, with 23 bases between the two ends. The germline gives CDR1 SGHTA, CDR2 FQGNSA. CDR3 protein: CASSLEPSFGSRENEQFF. CDR3 nucleotide sequence: TGTGCCAGCAGCTTAGAGCCGTCTTTCGGGAGTAGGGAGAATGAGCAGTTCTTC.